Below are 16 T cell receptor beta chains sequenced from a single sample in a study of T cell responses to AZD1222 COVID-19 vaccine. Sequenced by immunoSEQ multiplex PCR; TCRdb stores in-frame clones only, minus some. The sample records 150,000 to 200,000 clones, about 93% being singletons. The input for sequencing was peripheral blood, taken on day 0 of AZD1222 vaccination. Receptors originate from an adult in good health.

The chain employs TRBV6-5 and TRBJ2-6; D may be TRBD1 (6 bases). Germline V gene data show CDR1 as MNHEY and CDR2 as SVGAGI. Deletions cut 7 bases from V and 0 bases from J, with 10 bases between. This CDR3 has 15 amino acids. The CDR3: CASNLDSSGANVLTF. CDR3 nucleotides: TGTGCCAGCAACTTGGACAGCTCTGGGGCCAACGTCCTGACTTTC.

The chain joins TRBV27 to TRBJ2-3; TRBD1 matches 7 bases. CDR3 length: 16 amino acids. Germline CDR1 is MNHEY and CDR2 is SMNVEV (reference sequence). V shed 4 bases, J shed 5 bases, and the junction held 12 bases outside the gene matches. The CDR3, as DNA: TGTGCCAGCAGTTCCACTCTGATCACAGGGGTAGATACGCAGTATTTT. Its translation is CASSSTLITGVDTQYF.

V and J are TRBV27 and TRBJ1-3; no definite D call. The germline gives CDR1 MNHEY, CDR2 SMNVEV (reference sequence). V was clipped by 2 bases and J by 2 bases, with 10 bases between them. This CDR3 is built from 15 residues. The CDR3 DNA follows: TGTGCCAGCAGTTTAGCAGGAGGGCCTGGAAACACCATATATTTT. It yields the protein CASSLAGGPGNTIYF.

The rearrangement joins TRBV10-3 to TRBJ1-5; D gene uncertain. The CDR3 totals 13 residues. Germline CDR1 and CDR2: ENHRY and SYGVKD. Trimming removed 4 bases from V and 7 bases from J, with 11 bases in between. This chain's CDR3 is CAISVQESQPQHF. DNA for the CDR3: TGTGCCATCAGTGTTCAGGAATCGCAGCCCCAGCATTTT.

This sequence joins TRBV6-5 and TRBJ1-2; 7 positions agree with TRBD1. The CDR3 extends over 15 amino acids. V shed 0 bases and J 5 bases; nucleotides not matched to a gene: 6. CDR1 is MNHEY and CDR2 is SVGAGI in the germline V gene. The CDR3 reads CASSYSTGRKYGYTF. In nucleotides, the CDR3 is TGTGCCAGCAGTTACTCGACAGGGAGAAAGTATGGCTACACCTTC.

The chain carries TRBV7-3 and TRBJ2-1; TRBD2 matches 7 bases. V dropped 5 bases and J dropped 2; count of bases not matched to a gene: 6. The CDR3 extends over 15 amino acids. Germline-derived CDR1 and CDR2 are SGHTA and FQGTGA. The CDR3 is CASSLGLGPYNEQFF. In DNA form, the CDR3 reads TGTGCCAGCAGCCTAGGACTAGGGCCCTACAATGAGCAGTTCTTC.

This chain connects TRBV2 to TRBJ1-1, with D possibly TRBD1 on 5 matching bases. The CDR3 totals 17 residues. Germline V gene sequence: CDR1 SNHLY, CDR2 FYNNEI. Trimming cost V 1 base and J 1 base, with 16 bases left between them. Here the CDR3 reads CASSEGVLGGRNTEAFF. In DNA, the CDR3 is TGTGCCAGCAGTGAAGGGGTTTTGGGGGGGAGGAACACTGAAGCTTTCTTT.

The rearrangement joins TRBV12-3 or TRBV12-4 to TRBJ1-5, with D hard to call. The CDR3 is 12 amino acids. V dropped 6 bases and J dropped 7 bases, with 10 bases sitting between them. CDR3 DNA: TGTGCCAGCAGCCCCGTTGCCCAGCCCCAGCATTTT. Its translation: CASSPVAQPQHF.

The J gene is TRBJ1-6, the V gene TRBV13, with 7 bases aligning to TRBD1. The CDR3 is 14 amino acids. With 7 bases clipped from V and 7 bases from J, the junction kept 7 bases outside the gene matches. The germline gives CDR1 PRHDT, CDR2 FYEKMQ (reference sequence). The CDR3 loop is CASIARGDNSPLHF. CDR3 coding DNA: TGTGCCAGCATAGCCAGGGGGGACAATTCACCCCTCCACTTT.

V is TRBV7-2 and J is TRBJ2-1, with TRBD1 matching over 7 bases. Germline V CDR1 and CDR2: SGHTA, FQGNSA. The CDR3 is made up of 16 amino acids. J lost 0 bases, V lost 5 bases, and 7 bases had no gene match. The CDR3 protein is CASSPQAGGSYNEQFF. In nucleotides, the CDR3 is TGTGCCAGCAGCCCCCAGGCAGGGGGCTCCTACAATGAGCAGTTCTTC.

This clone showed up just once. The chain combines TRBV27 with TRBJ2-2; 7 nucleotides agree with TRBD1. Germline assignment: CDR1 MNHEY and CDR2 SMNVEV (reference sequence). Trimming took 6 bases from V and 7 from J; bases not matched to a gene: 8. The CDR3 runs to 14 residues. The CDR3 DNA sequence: TGTGCCAGCAGCCTACAGGGGACACACGGGGAGCTGTTTTTT. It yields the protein CASSLQGTHGELFF.

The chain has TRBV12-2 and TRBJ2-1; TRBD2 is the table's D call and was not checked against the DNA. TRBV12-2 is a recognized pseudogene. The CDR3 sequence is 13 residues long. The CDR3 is CASRPGRINEQFF. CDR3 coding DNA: TGTGCAAGTCGCCCGGGGAGAATCAATGAGCAGTTCTTC.

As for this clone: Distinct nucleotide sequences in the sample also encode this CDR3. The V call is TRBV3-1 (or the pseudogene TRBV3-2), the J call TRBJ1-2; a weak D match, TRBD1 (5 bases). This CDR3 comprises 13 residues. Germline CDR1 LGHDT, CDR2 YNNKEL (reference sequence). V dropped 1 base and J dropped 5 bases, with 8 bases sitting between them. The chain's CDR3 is CASSQGQGYGYTF. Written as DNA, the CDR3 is TGTGCCAGCAGCCAAGGGCAGGGTTATGGCTACACCTTC.

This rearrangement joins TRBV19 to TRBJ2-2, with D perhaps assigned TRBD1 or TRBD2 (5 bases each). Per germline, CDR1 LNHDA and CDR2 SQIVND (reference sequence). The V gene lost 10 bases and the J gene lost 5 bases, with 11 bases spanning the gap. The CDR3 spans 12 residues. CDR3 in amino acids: CATRWGTGELFF. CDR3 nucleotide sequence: TGTGCCACCCGATGGGGGACCGGGGAGCTGTTTTTT.

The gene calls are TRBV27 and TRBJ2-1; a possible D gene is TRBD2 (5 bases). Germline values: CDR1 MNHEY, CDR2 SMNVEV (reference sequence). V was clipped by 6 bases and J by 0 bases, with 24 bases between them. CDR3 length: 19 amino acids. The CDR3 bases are TGTGCCAGCAGGGCCCTGGCAGAGGGATACATGAGCTCCTACAATGAGCAGTTCTTC. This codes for CASRALAEGYMSSYNEQFF.

The CDR3 coding sequence is TGTGCCTGGAGCCGGACAGGGAACACTGAAGCTTTCTTT. This sequence encodes CAWSRTGNTEAFF. The chain is built from TRBV30 and TRBJ1-1, with 7 nucleotides matching TRBD1. Unmatched junction bases numbered 2, after V lost 3 bases and J lost 1 base. Germline lookup yields CDR1 GTSNPN and CDR2 SVGIG (reference sequence). The CDR3 covers 13 residues.